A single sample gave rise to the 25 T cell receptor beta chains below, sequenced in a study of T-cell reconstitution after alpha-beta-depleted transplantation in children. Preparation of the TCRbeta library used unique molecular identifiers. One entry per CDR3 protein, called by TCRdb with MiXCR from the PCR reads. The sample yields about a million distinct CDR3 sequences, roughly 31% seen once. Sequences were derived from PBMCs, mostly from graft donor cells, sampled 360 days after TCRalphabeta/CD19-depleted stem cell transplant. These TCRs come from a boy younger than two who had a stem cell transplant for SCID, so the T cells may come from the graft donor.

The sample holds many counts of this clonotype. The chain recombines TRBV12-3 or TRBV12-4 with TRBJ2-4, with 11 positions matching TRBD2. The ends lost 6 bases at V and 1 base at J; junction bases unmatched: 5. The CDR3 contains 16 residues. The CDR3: CASSPRTSGAKNIQYF. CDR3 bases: TGTGCCAGCAGCCCCCGGACTAGCGGGGCCAAAAACATTCAGTACTTC.

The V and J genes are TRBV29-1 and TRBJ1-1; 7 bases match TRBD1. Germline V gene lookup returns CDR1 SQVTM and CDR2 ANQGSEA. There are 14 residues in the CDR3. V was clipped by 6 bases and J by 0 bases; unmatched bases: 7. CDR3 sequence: CSVGQQGLNTEAFF. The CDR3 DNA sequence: TGCAGCGTAGGCCAACAGGGGTTGAACACTGAAGCTTTCTTT.

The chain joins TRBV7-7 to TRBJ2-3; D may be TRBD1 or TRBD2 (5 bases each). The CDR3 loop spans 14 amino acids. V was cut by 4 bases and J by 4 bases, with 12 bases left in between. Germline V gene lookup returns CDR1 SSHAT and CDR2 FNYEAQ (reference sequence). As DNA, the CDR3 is TGTGCCAGCAGCTCTGGGACCTTCGCAGATACGCAGTATTTT. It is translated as CASSSGTFADTQYF.

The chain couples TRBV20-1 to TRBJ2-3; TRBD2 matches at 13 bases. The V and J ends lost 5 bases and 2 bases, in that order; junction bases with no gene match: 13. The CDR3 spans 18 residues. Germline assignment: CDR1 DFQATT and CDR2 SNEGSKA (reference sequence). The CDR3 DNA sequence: TGCAGTGCTGGCCCCCGACTAGCGGGGGGAAGGGACACAGATACGCAGTATTTT. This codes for CSAGPRLAGGRDTDTQYF.

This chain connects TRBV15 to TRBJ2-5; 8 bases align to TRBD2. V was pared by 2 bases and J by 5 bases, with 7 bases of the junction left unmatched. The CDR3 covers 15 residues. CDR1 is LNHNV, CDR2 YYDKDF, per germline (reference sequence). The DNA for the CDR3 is TGTGCCACCAGCAGAACCTCGGGGGGGCCGGAGACCCAGTACTTC. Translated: CATSRTSGGPETQYF.

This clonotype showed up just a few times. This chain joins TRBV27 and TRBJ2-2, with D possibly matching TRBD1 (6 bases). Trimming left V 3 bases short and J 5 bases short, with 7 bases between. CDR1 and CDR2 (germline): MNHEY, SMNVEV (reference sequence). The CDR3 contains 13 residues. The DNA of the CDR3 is TGTGCCAGCAGTTTTCAGGGGACCGGGGAGCTGTTTTTT. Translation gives CASSFQGTGELFF.

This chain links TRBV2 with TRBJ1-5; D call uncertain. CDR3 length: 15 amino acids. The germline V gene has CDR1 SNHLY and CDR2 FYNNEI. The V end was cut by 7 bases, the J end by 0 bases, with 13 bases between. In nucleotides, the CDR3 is TGTGCCAGCACCTCACTGCCCTATAGCAATCAGCCCCAGCATTTT. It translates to CASTSLPYSNQPQHF.

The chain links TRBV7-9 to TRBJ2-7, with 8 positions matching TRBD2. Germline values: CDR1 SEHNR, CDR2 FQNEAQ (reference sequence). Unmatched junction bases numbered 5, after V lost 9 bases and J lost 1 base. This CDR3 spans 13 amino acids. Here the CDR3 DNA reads TGTGCCAGTCTTAGCGGGGAGTCCTACGAGCAGTACTTC. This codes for CASLSGESYEQYF.

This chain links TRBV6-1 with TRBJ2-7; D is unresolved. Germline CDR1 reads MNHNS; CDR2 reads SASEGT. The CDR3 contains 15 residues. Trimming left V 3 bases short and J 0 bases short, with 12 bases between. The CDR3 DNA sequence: TGTGCCAGCAGTGATACATATCCTATCTCCTACGAGCAGTACTTC. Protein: CASSDTYPISYEQYF.

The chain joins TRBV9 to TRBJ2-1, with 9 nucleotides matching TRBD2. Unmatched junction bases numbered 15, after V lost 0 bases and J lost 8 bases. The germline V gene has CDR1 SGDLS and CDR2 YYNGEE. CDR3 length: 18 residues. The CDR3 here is CASSVVGISGGADDEQFF. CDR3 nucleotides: TGTGCCAGCAGCGTAGTTGGGATTAGCGGGGGCGCGGACGATGAGCAGTTCTTC.

The CDR3 bases are TGCAGTGCTAGTCTCTTCTCACGGCTAGCGGTGTACAATGAGCAGTTCTTC. It yields the protein CSASLFSRLAVYNEQFF. The chain links TRBV20-1 to TRBJ2-1, with TRBD2 matching 7 bases. The CDR3 loop spans 17 amino acids. V lost 3 bases to trimming and J lost 4 bases; unmatched junction nucleotides: 15. The germline gives CDR1 DFQATT, CDR2 SNEGSKA (reference sequence).

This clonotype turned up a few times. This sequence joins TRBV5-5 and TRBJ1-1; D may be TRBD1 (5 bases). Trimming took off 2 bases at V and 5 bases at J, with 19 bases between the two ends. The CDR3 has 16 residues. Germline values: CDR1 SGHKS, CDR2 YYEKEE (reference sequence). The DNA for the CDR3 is TGTGCCAGCAGCTTAAAGCCGGGACTCAGTGGGACTGAAGCTTTCTTT. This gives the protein CASSLKPGLSGTEAFF. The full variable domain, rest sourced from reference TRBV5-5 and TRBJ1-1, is DAGVTQSPTHLIKTRGQQVTLRCSPISGHKSVSWYQQVLGQGPQFIFQYYEKEERGRGNFPDRFSARQFPNYSSELNVNALLLGDSALYLCASSLKPGLSGTEAFFGQGTRLTVV.

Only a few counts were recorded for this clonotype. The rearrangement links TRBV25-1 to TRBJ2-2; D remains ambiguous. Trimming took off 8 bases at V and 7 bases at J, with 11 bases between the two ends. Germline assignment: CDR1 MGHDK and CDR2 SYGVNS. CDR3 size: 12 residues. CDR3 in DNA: TGTGCCAGCTCCTCAGCCGGCGGGGAGCTGTTTTTT. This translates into CASSSAGGELFF.

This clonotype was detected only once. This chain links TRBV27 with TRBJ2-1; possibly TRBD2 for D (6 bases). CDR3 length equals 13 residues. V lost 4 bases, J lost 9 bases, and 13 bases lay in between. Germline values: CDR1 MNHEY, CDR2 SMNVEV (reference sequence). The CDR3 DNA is TGTGCCAGCAGTTATGCGGACGGGGGTGAGCAGTTCTTC. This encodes CASSYADGGEQFF.

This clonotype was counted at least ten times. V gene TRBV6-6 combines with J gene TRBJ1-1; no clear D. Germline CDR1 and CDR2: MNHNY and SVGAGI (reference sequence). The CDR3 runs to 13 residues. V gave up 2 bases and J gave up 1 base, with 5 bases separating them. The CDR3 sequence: CASSYGPNTEAFF. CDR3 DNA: TGTGCCAGCAGTTACGGTCCGAACACTGAAGCTTTCTTT.

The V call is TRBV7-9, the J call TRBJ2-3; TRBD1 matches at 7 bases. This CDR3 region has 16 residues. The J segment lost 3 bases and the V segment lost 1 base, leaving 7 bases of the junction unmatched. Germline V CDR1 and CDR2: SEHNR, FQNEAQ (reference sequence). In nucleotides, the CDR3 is TGTGCCAGCAGCTTAGTCGGGACAGCCAGGACAGATACGCAGTATTTT. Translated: CASSLVGTARTDTQYF.

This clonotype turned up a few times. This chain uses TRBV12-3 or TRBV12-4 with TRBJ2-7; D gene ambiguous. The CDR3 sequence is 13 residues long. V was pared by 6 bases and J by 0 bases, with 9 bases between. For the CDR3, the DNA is TGTGCCAGCAGAGGCCCTAGCTCCTACGAGCAGTACTTC. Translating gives CASRGPSSYEQYF.

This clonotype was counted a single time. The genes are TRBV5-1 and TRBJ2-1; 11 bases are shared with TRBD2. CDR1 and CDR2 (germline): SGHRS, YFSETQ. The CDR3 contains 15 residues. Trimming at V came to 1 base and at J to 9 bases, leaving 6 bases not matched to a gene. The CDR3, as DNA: TGCGCCAGCAGCTTGACTAGCGGGGGTGTCGTTGAGCAGTTCTTC. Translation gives CASSLTSGGVVEQFF.

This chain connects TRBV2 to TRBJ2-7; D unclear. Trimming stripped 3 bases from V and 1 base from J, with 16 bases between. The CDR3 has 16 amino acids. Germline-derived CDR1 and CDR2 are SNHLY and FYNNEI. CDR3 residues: CASSEGKGPTSYEQYF. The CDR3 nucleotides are TGTGCCAGCAGTGAGGGTAAGGGTCCGACATCCTACGAGCAGTACTTC.

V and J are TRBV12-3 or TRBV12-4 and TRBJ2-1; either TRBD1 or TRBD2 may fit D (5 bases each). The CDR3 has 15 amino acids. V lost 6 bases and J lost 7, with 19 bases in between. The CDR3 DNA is TGTGCCAGCAGCGACCGGGACCGCTCGGGGAATGAGCAGTTCTTC. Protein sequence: CASSDRDRSGNEQFF.

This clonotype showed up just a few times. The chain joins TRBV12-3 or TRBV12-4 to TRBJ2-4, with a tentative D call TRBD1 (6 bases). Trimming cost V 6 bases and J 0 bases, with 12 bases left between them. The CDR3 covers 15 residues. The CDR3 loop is CASSQDRLAKNIQYF. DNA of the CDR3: TGTGCCAGCAGCCAGGACAGACTAGCCAAAAACATTCAGTACTTC.

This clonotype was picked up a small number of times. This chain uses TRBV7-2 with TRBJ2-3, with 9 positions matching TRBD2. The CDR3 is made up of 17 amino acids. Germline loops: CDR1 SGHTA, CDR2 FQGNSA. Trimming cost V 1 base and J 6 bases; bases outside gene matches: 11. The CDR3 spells CASSLVGSAGGRDTQYF. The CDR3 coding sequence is TGTGCCAGCAGCTTAGTGGGTAGTGCGGGGGGGAGGGATACGCAGTATTTT.

The CDR3 DNA is TGCGCCAGCAGCTTGGAGTCGGGGGGGGCCTACAATGAGCAGTTCTTC. Protein product: CASSLESGGAYNEQFF. V is TRBV5-1 and J is TRBJ2-1, with TRBD2 matching over 8 bases. Germline V gives CDR1 SGHRS, CDR2 YFSETQ. Trimming at V came to 0 bases and at J to 2 bases, leaving 4 bases not matched to a gene. The CDR3 is 16 residues long.

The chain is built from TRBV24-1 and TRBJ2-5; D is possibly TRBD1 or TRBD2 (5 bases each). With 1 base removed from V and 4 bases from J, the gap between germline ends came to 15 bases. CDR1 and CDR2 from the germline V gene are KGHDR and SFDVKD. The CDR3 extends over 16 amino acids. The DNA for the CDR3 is TGTGCCACCAGTGATTTAAAAGGTGGGGGAGCAGAGACCCAGTACTTC. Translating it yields CATSDLKGGGAETQYF.

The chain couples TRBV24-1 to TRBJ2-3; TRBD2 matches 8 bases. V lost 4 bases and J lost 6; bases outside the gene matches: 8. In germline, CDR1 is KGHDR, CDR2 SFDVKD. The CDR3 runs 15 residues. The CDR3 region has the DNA TGTGCCACCAGTGAGATCGGACTAGCATACGATACGCAGTATTTT. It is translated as CATSEIGLAYDTQYF.